The 29 T cell receptor beta chains below come from one sample, sequenced in a study of T cell responses to AZD1222 COVID-19 vaccine. The data were produced by immunoSEQ multiplex PCR, yet TCRdb's version contains in-frame clones alone and is incomplete. The sample yields 100,000 to 150,000 clones, 85% to 90% seen once. Source: peripheral blood, taken 28 days after the second AZD1222 dose. These receptor sequences come from an adult who received the AZD1222 COVID-19 vaccine.

This rearrangement joins TRBV6-5 to TRBJ1-1; maybe TRBD1 (6 bases). The germline gives CDR1 MNHEY, CDR2 SVGAGI. This CDR3 spans 13 amino acids. V was shortened by 7 bases and J by 10 bases, with 19 bases between the two germline ends. The CDR3 DNA reads as TGTGCCAGCACCAGAGGCGAGGGGGGCACAGCTTTCTTT. Amino acids: CASTRGEGGTAFF.

This rearrangement joins TRBV3-1 (or the pseudogene TRBV3-2) to TRBJ2-5, with TRBD1 matching over 9 bases. J gave up 1 base and V 2 bases, and 2 bases lay outside the gene matches. CDR3 length: 15 amino acids. Germline V gene sequence: CDR1 LGHDT, CDR2 YNNKEL (reference sequence). The CDR3, as DNA: TGTGCCAGCAGCCAACAGACAGGGGGCCAAGAGACCCAGTACTTC. Translated, it gives CASSQQTGGQETQYF.

The chain combines TRBV5-4 with TRBJ1-6, with D hard to call. This CDR3 is 15 amino acids long. V gave up 2 bases and J gave up 7 bases, with 13 bases separating them. Germline CDR1 is SGHNT and CDR2 is YYREEE (reference sequence). CDR3 in DNA: TGTGCCAGCAGCTTCGACCTTAGTCCCAATTCACCCCTCCACTTT. This codes for CASSFDLSPNSPLHF.

Many counts were recorded for this clone. V gene TRBV18 combines with J gene TRBJ1-2; D perhaps matches TRBD1 (6 bases). Germline loops: CDR1 KGHSH, CDR2 LQKENI. V shed 6 bases and J shed 4 bases, with 21 bases lying between them. The CDR3 covers 16 residues. CDR3: CASSRGTRLATYGYTF. The CDR3 DNA reads TGTGCCAGCTCCCGGGGGACAAGACTAGCCACCTATGGCTACACCTTC.

The chain couples TRBV6-5 to TRBJ2-1; TRBD2 might be the D (5 bases). The CDR3 covers 13 residues. Deletions cut 0 bases from V and 8 bases from J, with 8 bases between. Germline V gene sequence: CDR1 MNHEY, CDR2 SVGAGI. The CDR3 DNA sequence: TGTGCCAGCAGTTACTCTCGGGGTGATGAGCAGTTCTTC. This sequence encodes CASSYSRGDEQFF.

The V and J genes are TRBV28 and TRBJ2-5; D unresolved. Germline lookup yields CDR1 MDHEN and CDR2 SYDVKM. V lost 6 bases to trimming and J lost 5 bases, with 10 bases between them. The CDR3 is 12 residues long. CDR3 coding DNA: TGTGCCAGCAGACCCTCCCGGGAGACCCAGTACTTC. This translates into CASRPSRETQYF.

J is TRBJ1-5 and V is TRBV24-1; 8 positions match TRBD1. CDR3 length equals 14 residues. The ends lost 9 bases at V and 5 bases at J; junction bases unmatched: 8. CDR1 is KGHDR and CDR2 is SFDVKD in the germline V gene. CDR3 in DNA: TGTGCCACCGGGGGGACAGGCGAATATCAGCCCCAGCATTTT. Its protein is CATGGTGEYQPQHF.

The genes are TRBV4-1 and TRBJ1-2, with 7 bases that match TRBD1. V trimming: 2 bases; J trimming: 8 bases; junction bases outside the gene matches: 8. CDR1 is MGHRA and CDR2 is YSYEKL in the germline V gene. The CDR3 runs to 14 residues. The CDR3 DNA follows: TGCGCCAGCAGCCAACGTGGGACAGCGGGGGGCTACACCTTC. Protein sequence: CASSQRGTAGGYTF.

The chain employs TRBV4-3 and TRBJ2-7; the D gene is possibly TRBD2 (6 bases). Germline V gene data show CDR1 as LGHNA and CDR2 as YSLEER. With 3 bases removed from V and 2 bases from J, the gap between germline ends came to 17 bases. There are 16 residues in the CDR3. The DNA of the CDR3 is TGCGCCAGCAGCCACAGTGGGACGGGAGAGACCTACGAGCAGTACTTC. Translating gives CASSHSGTGETYEQYF.

The rearrangement joins TRBV7-9 to TRBJ2-7, with 11 nucleotides matching TRBD1. The CDR3 totals 14 residues. The V and J ends lost 5 bases and 5 bases, in that order; junction bases with no gene match: 5. In germline, CDR1 is SEHNR, CDR2 FQNEAQ (reference sequence). The CDR3 here is CASSGQGARDEQYF. Here the CDR3 DNA reads TGTGCCAGCAGCGGACAGGGGGCGCGCGACGAGCAGTACTTC. Drawing the rest from reference TRBV7-9 and TRBJ2-7, the complete variable domain is DTGVSQNPRHKITKRGQNVTFRCDPISEHNRLYWYRQTLGQGPEFLTYFQNEAQLEKSRLLSDRFSAERPKGSFSTLEIQRTEQGDSAMYLCASSGQGARDEQYFGPGTRLTVT.

The CDR3 reads CATQPGQINQPQHF. As DNA, the CDR3 is TGTGCCACCCAACCGGGACAGATCAATCAGCCCCAGCATTTT. This chain joins TRBV19 and TRBJ1-5; 7 nucleotides align to TRBD1. J lost 3 bases, V lost 10 bases, and 9 bases had no gene match. This CDR3 has 14 residues. Germline V gives CDR1 LNHDA, CDR2 SQIVND (reference sequence).

This clone was detected ten times or more. The genes are TRBV9 and TRBJ2-3; 11 nucleotides agree with TRBD2. V shed 3 bases and J 1 base; nucleotides not matched to a gene: 4. This CDR3 has 16 amino acids. Germline values: CDR1 SGDLS, CDR2 YYNGEE. This CDR3 is CASSETLAGGTDTQYF. CDR3 sequence (DNA): TGTGCCAGCAGCGAGACACTAGCGGGGGGCACAGATACGCAGTATTTT.

V is TRBV6-5 and J is TRBJ1-2; weak D call: TRBD1 (6 bases). Between the trimmed V and J ends, which lost 8 bases and 4 bases, there was a span of 14 bases. The germline gives CDR1 MNHEY, CDR2 SVGAGI. CDR3 size: 13 residues. Here the CDR3 reads CASGYRTVYGYTF. CDR3 nucleotides: TGTGCCAGCGGCTATAGGACAGTCTATGGCTACACCTTC.

The J gene is TRBJ2-5, the V gene TRBV5-4; 7 bases match TRBD1. The V segment lost 0 bases and the J segment 2 bases; nucleotides outside the gene matches: 7. Germline V lookup: CDR1 SGHNT, CDR2 YYREEE (reference sequence). The CDR3 loop spans 16 amino acids. The CDR3 coding sequence is TGTGCCAGCAGCTTGGAGGGGGCAGGTACTCAAGAGACCCAGTACTTC. It encodes CASSLEGAGTQETQYF. The full variable domain, with the rest looked up from reference TRBV5-4 and TRBJ2-5, is ETGVTQSPTHLIKTRGQQVTLRCSSQSGHNTVSWYQQALGQGPQFIFQYYREEENGRGNFPPRFSGLQFPNYSSELNVNALELDDSALYLCASSLEGAGTQETQYFGPGTRLLVL.

This chain links TRBV27 with TRBJ2-2; D possibly corresponds to TRBD1 (5 bases). CDR3 size: 16 residues. In germline, CDR1 is MNHEY, CDR2 SMNVEV (reference sequence). Between the trimmed V and J ends, which lost 2 bases and 1 base, there was a span of 11 bases. CDR3 in amino acids: CASSLGWQGNTGELFF. Here the CDR3 DNA reads TGTGCCAGCAGTTTAGGTTGGCAGGGGAACACCGGGGAGCTGTTTTTT.

CDR3 bases: TGTGCCAGCAGCGTCCAGGGGTTGGGCTCACCCCTCCACTTT. It is translated as CASSVQGLGSPLHF. The rearrangement joins TRBV9 to TRBJ1-6, with D possibly matching TRBD1 (6 bases). Germline lookup yields CDR1 SGDLS and CDR2 YYNGEE. This CDR3 has 14 amino acids. The ends were cut back, 2 bases at V and 10 bases at J, with 13 bases in the middle.

The chain links TRBV9 to TRBJ2-2, with D possibly TRBD1 on 6 matching bases. Germline CDR1 reads SGDLS; CDR2 reads YYNGEE. CDR3 length equals 16 residues. Trimming removed 0 bases at V and 6 bases at J, with 15 bases between. In DNA, the CDR3 is TGTGCCAGCAGCGTAGTGGGGGCCTCTCAGGCCGGGGAGCTGTTTTTT. It codes for CASSVVGASQAGELFF.

The CDR3 DNA sequence: TGTGCCAGCAGTGAGGAGACAGGGGTCAACTATGGCTACACCTTC. Its protein is CASSEETGVNYGYTF. The rearrangement uses TRBV2 and TRBJ1-2; TRBD1 agrees at 8 bases. Germline V gene sequence: CDR1 SNHLY, CDR2 FYNNEI. V shed 3 bases and J 2 bases; nucleotides not matched to a gene: 5. The length of the CDR3 is 15 residues.

The DNA of the CDR3 is TGTGCCAGCAGTTATGGTTACGGGAGAACAGATACGCAGTATTTT. Protein sequence: CASSYGYGRTDTQYF. V and J are TRBV6-5 and TRBJ2-3; D possibly corresponds to TRBD2 (6 bases). Trimming cost V 3 bases and J 3 bases, with 13 bases left between them. The CDR3 totals 15 residues. Germline CDR1 is MNHEY and CDR2 is SVGAGI.

This chain uses TRBV9 with TRBJ1-4; D gene uncertain. V was pared by 1 base and J by 7 bases, with 11 bases between. CDR1 is SGDLS and CDR2 is YYNGEE in the germline V gene. The CDR3 length is 14 residues. DNA of the CDR3: TGTGCCAGCAGCGTACAGGCGGCTGGTGAAAAACTGTTTTTT. Translating it yields CASSVQAAGEKLFF.

The CDR3 bases are TGTGCCTGGAGTGACCTACGGGGGTACGAGCAGTACTTC. This sequence encodes CAWSDLRGYEQYF. The chain joins TRBV30 to TRBJ2-7; perhaps TRBD2 as D (6 bases). The germline V and J ends were trimmed by 1 base and 4 bases, with 11 bases remaining between them. Germline-derived CDR1 and CDR2 are GTSNPN and SVGIG (reference sequence). The CDR3 consists of 13 residues.

The chain joins TRBV27 to TRBJ2-3, with 8 bases identical to TRBD1. The junction had 6 bases not matched to a gene; V was cut back by 6 bases and J by 4 bases. CDR3 length: 14 residues. Looked up from germline, CDR1 is MNHEY and CDR2 is SMNVEV (reference sequence). CDR3 bases: TGTGCCAGCAGCCGCAGGGGGCCAGCAGATACGCAGTATTTT. As protein: CASSRRGPADTQYF.

This clone was recorded a few times. CDR3 in amino acids: CAISESRTSDGTGELFF. The CDR3, as DNA: TGTGCCATCAGTGAGTCGAGGACCTCAGATGGGACCGGGGAGCTGTTTTTT. The chain joins TRBV10-3 to TRBJ2-2; D is undetermined. V was shortened by 0 bases and J by 5 bases, with 16 bases between the two germline ends. Germline assignment: CDR1 ENHRY and CDR2 SYGVKD. CDR3 length: 17 residues.

The CDR3 DNA reads TGTGCCATCAGTGAGTCTGAGGGTTTGGGACAGAAACGAGCTAACTATGGCTACACCTTC. This codes for CAISESEGLGQKRANYGYTF. The V call is TRBV10-3, the J call TRBJ1-2, with 7 bases matching TRBD1. This CDR3 has 20 residues. The germline gives CDR1 ENHRY, CDR2 SYGVKD. The ends lost 0 bases at V and 0 bases at J; junction bases unmatched: 16.

The rearrangement joins TRBV5-1 to TRBJ1-4, with 7 bases aligning to TRBD1. Trimming at V came to 4 bases and at J to 2 bases, leaving 5 bases not matched to a gene. CDR3 length: 15 residues. Germline V gene data show CDR1 as SGHRS and CDR2 as YFSETQ. The chain's CDR3 is CASSIGTETNEKLFF. The CDR3, as DNA: TGCGCCAGCAGCATAGGGACAGAGACTAATGAAAAACTGTTTTTT.

The J gene is TRBJ2-7, the V gene TRBV11-1; D perhaps matches TRBD1 (5 bases). CDR3 length: 16 residues. Germline assignment: CDR1 SGHAT and CDR2 FQDESV (reference sequence). Trimming removed 1 base at V and 1 base at J, with 14 bases between. The CDR3 spells CASSLDLRQPSYEQYF. CDR3 nucleotide sequence: TGTGCCAGCAGCTTAGATCTGAGACAGCCTTCCTACGAGCAGTACTTC. The full variable domain, in which reference TRBV11-1 and TRBJ2-7 provide the parts outside the CDR3, is EAEVAQSPRYKITEKSQAVAFWCDPISGHATLYWYRQILGQGPELLVQFQDESVVDDSQLPKDRFSAERLKGVDSTLKIQPAELGDSAMYLCASSLDLRQPSYEQYFGPGTRLTVT.

The chain links TRBV27 to TRBJ1-1; no clear D. V lost 5 bases and J 1 base, leaving 11 bases between the germline ends. The CDR3 extends over 14 amino acids. Germline V lookup: CDR1 MNHEY, CDR2 SMNVEV (reference sequence). The CDR3: CASSLHGQNTEAFF. CDR3 nucleotide sequence: TGTGCCAGCAGTCTCCACGGGCAGAACACTGAAGCTTTCTTT.

The chain uses TRBV2 and TRBJ2-7; D may be TRBD1 (7 bases). Trimming stripped 8 bases from V and 2 bases from J, with 19 bases between. Germline values: CDR1 SNHLY, CDR2 FYNNEI. This CDR3 is 15 amino acids long. DNA for the CDR3: TGTGCCAGCTTGGGGCGGGACAGAAATGCCTACGAGCAGTACTTC. Its protein product is CASLGRDRNAYEQYF.

The chain recombines TRBV7-3 with TRBJ1-2, with D perhaps TRBD1 (5 bases). Trimming cost V 6 bases and J 2 bases, with 13 bases left between them. Per germline, CDR1 SGHTA and CDR2 FQGTGA. CDR3 length: 14 residues. CDR3 amino acids: CASSWGDQNYGYTF. The CDR3 DNA is TGTGCCAGCAGTTGGGGCGACCAGAACTATGGCTACACCTTC.